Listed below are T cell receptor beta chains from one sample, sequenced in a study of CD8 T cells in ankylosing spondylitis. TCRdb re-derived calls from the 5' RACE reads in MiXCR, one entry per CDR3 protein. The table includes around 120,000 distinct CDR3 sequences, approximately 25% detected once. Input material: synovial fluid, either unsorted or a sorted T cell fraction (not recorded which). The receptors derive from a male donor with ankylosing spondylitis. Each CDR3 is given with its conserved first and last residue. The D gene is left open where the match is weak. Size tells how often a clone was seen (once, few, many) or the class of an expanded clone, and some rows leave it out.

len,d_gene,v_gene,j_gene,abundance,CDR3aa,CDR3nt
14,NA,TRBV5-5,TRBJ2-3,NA,CASSSRGSDDTQYF,TGTGCCAGCAGCTCGAGGGGATCAGATGATACGCAGTATTTT
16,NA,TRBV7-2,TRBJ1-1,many,CASSLGLTGSNTEAFF,TGTGCCAGCAGCTTAGGGTTAACGGGGTCCAACACTGAAGCTTTCTTT
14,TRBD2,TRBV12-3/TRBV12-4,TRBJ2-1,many,CATNNLADYNEQFF,TGTGCCACCAATAATCTAGCGGATTACAATGAGCAGTTCTTC
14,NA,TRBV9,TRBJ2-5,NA,CASSVVEGAETQYF,TGTGCCAGCAGCGTAGTGGAGGGGGCAGAGACCCAGTACTTC
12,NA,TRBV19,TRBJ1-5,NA,CASGGAFQPQHF,TGTGCCAGCGGAGGGGCTTTCCAGCCCCAGCATTTT
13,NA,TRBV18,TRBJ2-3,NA,CASSPPGTDTQYF,TGTGCCAGCTCACCACCGGGAACAGATACGCAGTATTTT
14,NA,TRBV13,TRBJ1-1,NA,CASSLRSGNTEAFF,TGTGCCAGCAGCTTAAGGTCGGGGAACACTGAAGCTTTCTTT
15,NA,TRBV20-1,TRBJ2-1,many,CSARVIDSGYNEQFF,TGCAGTGCTAGAGTTATAGATTCGGGCTACAATGAGCAGTTCTTC
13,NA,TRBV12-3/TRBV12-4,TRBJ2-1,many,CASSSRGIDEQFF,TGTGCCAGCAGTTCCCGGGGTATCGATGAGCAGTTCTTC
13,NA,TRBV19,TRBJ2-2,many,CASSITNTGELFF,TGTGCCAGTAGTATAACGAACACCGGGGAGCTGTTTTTT
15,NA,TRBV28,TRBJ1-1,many,CASSDRTRVGTEAFF,TGTGCCAGCAGCGATCGGACCCGAGTGGGCACTGAAGCTTTCTTT
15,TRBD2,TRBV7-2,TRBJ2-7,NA,CASSLERGGSYEQYF,TGTGCCAGCAGCTTAGAACGCGGGGGGTCCTACGAGCAGTACTTC
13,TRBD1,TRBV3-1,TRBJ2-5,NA,CASRPRGRETQYF,TGTGCCAGCAGACCGAGGGGGCGAGAGACCCAGTACTTC
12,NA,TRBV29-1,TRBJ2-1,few,CSVGSSYNEQFF,TGCAGCGTAGGTAGCTCCTACAATGAGCAGTTCTTC
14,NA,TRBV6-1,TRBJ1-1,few,CASSVGLLNTEAFF,TGTGCCAGCAGTGTGGGCCTGTTGAACACTGAAGCTTTCTTT
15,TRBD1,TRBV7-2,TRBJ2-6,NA,CASSLTGAGANVLTF,TGTGCCAGCAGCCTAACAGGGGCTGGGGCCAACGTCCTGACTTTC
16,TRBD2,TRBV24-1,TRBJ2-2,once,CATRASGVSNTGELFF,TGTGCCACCAGGGCTAGCGGAGTTTCGAACACCGGGGAGCTGTTTTTT
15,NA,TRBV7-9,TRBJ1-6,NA,CASSYTGPAGSPLHF,TGTGCCAGCAGCTATACAGGGCCGGCCGGCTCACCCCTCCACTTT
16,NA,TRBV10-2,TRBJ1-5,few,CASSASHGSYNQPQHF,TGCGCCAGCAGCGCTAGCCATGGCAGTTACAATCAGCCCCAGCATTTT
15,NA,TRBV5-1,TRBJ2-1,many,CASSPDPGIRNEQFF,TGCGCCAGCAGCCCGGACCCGGGCATTCGCAATGAGCAGTTCTTC
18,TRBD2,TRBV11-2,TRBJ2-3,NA,CASSFLLGLARDPDTQYF,TGTGCCAGCAGCTTCCTTTTGGGACTAGCGCGAGACCCAGATACGCAGTATTTT
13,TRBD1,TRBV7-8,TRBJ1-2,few,CASSPDRVYGYTF,TGTGCCAGCAGCCCAGACAGGGTCTATGGCTACACCTTC
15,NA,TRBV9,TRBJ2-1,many,CASSVGAVSYNEQFF,TGTGCCAGCAGCGTAGGGGCGGTCTCCTACAATGAGCAGTTCTTC
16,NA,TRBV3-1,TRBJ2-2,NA,CASSHRGGGGTGELFF,TGTGCCAGCAGCCATAGAGGTGGGGGAGGCACCGGGGAGCTGTTTTTT
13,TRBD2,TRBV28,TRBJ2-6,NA,CASGLAGANVLTF,TGTGCCAGTGGACTAGCCGGGGCCAACGTCCTGACTTTC
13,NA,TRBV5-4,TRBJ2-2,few,CASSWEGTGELFF,TGTGCCAGCAGCTGGGAAGGCACCGGGGAGCTGTTTTTT
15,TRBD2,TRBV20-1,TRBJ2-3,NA,CSANPSGNPADTQYF,TGCAGTGCTAATCCAAGCGGGAATCCGGCAGATACGCAGTATTTT
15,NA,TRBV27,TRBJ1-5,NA,CASSLWRGGNQPQHF,TGTGCCAGCAGTTTGTGGAGGGGAGGCAATCAGCCCCAGCATTTT
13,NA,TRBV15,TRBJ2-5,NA,CATSRDAGWTQYF,TGTGCCACCAGCAGAGATGCGGGGTGGACCCAGTACTTC
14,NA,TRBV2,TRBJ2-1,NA,CASSQVVSFVEQFF,TGTGCCAGCAGTCAAGTCGTCTCCTTCGTTGAGCAGTTCTTC
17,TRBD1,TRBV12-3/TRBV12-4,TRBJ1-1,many,CASSLRTGKGMNTEAFF,TGTGCCAGCAGTCTCCGGACAGGGAAGGGGATGAACACTGAAGCTTTCTTT
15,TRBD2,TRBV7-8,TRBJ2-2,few,CASRHYAGADGELFF,TGTGCCAGCCGACACTACGCGGGAGCGGACGGGGAGCTGTTTTTT
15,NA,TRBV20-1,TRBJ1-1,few,CSAKGTRVVGTEAFF,TGCAGTGCTAAAGGGACACGCGTGGTAGGCACTGAAGCTTTCTTT
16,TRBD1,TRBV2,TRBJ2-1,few,CASSDLGGDRDNEQFF,TGTGCCAGCAGTGACCTGGGTGGGGACAGGGACAATGAGCAGTTCTTC
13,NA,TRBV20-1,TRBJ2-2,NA,CSGSGSRTGELFF,TGCAGTGGGAGTGGGAGCAGGACCGGGGAGCTGTTTTTT
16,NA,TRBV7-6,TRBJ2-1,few,CASSSLWDSFYNEQFF,TGTGCCAGCAGCTCGTTGTGGGACTCCTTCTACAATGAGCAGTTCTTC
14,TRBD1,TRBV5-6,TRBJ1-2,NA,CASSLDSPGGAYTF,TGTGCCAGCAGCTTGGACAGCCCAGGGGGGGCCTACACCTTC
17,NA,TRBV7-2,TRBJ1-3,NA,CASSLVAGGNSGNTIYF,TGTGCCAGCAGCTTAGTGGCAGGAGGGAACTCTGGAAACACCATATATTTT
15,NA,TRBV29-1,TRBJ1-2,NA,CSVALPNQANYGYTF,TGCAGCGTTGCCCTTCCTAACCAGGCTAACTATGGCTACACCTTC
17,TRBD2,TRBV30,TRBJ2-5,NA,CAWSVFSPSGNQETQYF,TGTGCCTGGAGTGTATTTAGTCCTAGCGGGAATCAAGAGACCCAGTACTTC